This is a list of T cell receptor beta chains from one sample in a study of T-cell reconstitution after alpha-beta-depleted transplantation in children. TCRdb ran MiXCR on the PCR reads and lists one entry per CDR3 protein. The table has approximately 88,000 distinct CDR3 sequences, 10% to 15% seen once. Specimen: PBMCs from the stem cell graft donor, collected from the stem cell graft. These receptor sequences come from a human donor who donated a stem cell graft to a child with inherited bone marrow failure. CDR3s include the opening cysteine and the closing phenylalanine or tryptophan. A clone size is listed for some rows: how often the clone was seen (once, few, many), or a class if it is expanded.

j_gene	abundance	v_gene	CDR3aa
TRBJ2-7	many	TRBV29-1	CSVSGGEGYEQYF
TRBJ1-1	many	TRBV5-1	CASSLADRTNTEAFF
TRBJ2-7	many	TRBV20-1	CSAGQGDEQYF
TRBJ2-1	-	TRBV28	CASTEGARNEQFF
TRBJ1-4	many	TRBV20-1	CSASSTGTGPEKLFF
TRBJ1-1	many	TRBV7-3	CASSFGGSELNTEAFF
TRBJ2-3	many	TRBV7-8	CASSFGTGIQYF
TRBJ2-3	many	TRBV27	CASSLSGWAGGSTDTQYF
TRBJ1-2	many	TRBV20-1	CSARVGTVYYGYTF
TRBJ2-1	many	TRBV28	CASSPLGESYNEQFF
TRBJ2-3	many	TRBV7-9	CASSLRASGSTDTQYF
TRBJ2-3	many	TRBV15	CATSRAFSPDTQYF
TRBJ1-3	-	TRBV5-1	CASSPRSSGNTIYF
TRBJ1-2	-	TRBV7-8	CASSPGQNANYGYTF
TRBJ2-7	many	TRBV5-1	CASSTGTGGAEQYF
TRBJ2-3	many	TRBV7-2	CASSLVVAATDTQYF
TRBJ2-7	many	TRBV10-3	CAISDTAGKGHYEQYF
TRBJ2-1	many	TRBV11-2	CASRLAVYNEQFF
TRBJ2-2	many	TRBV5-1	CASSWGQGTPGELFF
TRBJ1-2	many	TRBV9	CASSSFRTGEGYTF
TRBJ1-1	many	TRBV20-1	CSARSGAQNTEAFF
TRBJ1-4	many	TRBV11-2	CASSRRSTNEKLFF
TRBJ1-4	-	TRBV12-3/TRBV12-4	CASSLYPGDEKLFF
TRBJ2-3	many	TRBV5-1	CASSLGGRTDTQYF
TRBJ2-7	many	TRBV7-9	CASSLPGHLYEQYF
TRBJ2-7	few	TRBV29-1	CSGGGRSYEQYF
TRBJ2-7	-	TRBV18	CASSPTMTYEQYF
TRBJ1-2	many	TRBV4-3	CASSQGWGGSYGYTF
TRBJ2-1	-	TRBV7-2	CASSFPAGTQDFYEQFF
TRBJ2-7	many	TRBV18	CASSLSGSGVYYEQYF
TRBJ1-6	many	TRBV12-3/TRBV12-4	CASSLTVDSPLHF
TRBJ1-1	many	TRBV18	CASSPGYVVRAEAFF
TRBJ1-6	many	TRBV7-2	CASSLVFRGLRNSPLHF
TRBJ2-5	many	TRBV4-3	CASSQEAAQETQYF
TRBJ2-1	many	TRBV5-1	CASSPDPMAGAKNEQFF